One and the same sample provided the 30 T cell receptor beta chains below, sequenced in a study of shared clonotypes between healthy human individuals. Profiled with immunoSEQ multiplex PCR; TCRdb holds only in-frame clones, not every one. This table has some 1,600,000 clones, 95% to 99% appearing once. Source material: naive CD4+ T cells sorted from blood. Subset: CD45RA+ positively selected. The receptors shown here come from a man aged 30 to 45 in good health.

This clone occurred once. CDR3 sequence: CASSPLLGTGETQYF. CDR3 DNA: TGTGCCAGCTCACCACTTCTGGGCACGGGAGAGACCCAGTACTTC. This chain connects TRBV18 to TRBJ2-5; D gene unclear. V lost 1 base to trimming and J lost 4 bases, with 13 bases between them. Germline V gives CDR1 KGHSH, CDR2 LQKENI. This CDR3 has 15 residues. The whole variable domain, filled in from reference TRBV18 and TRBJ2-5, reads NAGVMQNPRHLVRRRGQEARLRCSPMKGHSHVYWYRQLPEEGLKFMVYLQKENIIDESGMPKERFSAEFPKEGPSILRIQQVVRGDSAAYFCASSPLLGTGETQYFGPGTRLLVL.

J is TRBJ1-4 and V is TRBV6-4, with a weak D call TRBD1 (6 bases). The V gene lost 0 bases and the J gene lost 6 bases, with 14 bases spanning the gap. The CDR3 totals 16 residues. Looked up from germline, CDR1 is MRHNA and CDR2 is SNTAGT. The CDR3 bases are TGTGCCAGCAGTGACTCGAGAAGGGGGAGGGATGAAAAACTGTTTTTT. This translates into CASSDSRRGRDEKLFF.

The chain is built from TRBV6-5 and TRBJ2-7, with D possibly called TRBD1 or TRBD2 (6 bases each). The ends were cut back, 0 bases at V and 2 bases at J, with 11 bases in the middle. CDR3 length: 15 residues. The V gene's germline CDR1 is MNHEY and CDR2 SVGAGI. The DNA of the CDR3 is TGTGCCAGCAGTTACTCGCCAAGGGGGGCCTACGAGCAGTACTTC. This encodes CASSYSPRGAYEQYF.

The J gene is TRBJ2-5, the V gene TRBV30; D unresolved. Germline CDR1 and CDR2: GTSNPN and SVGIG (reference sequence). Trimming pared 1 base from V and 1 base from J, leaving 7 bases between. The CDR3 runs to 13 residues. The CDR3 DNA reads TGTGCCTGGAGTGCCTCTGTCCAAGAGACCCAGTACTTC. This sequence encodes CAWSASVQETQYF.

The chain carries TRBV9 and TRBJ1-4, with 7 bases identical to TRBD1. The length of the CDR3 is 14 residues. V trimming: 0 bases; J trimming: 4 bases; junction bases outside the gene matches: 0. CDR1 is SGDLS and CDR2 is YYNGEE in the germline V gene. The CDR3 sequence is CASSVAGGNEKLFF. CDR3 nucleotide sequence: TGTGCCAGCAGCGTAGCAGGGGGTAATGAAAAACTGTTTTTT. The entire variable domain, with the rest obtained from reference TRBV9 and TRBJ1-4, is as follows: DSGVTQTPKHLITATGQRVTLRCSPRSGDLSVYWYQQSLDQGLQFLIQYYNGEERAKGNILERFSAQQFPDLHSELNLSSLELGDSALYFCASSVAGGNEKLFFGSGTQLSVL.

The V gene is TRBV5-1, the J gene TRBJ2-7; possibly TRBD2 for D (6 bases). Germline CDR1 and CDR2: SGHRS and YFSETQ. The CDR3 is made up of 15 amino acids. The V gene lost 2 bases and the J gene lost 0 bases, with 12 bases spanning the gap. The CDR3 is CASSFFAGTSYEQYF. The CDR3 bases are TGCGCCAGCAGCTTCTTTGCGGGAACCTCCTACGAGCAGTACTTC.

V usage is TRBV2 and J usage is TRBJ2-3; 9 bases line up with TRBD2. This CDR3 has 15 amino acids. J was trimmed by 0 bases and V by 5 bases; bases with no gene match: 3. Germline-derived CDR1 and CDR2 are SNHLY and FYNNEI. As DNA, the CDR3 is TGTGCCAGCAGTACTACTAGCGGGAGCACAGATACGCAGTATTTT. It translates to CASSTTSGSTDTQYF.

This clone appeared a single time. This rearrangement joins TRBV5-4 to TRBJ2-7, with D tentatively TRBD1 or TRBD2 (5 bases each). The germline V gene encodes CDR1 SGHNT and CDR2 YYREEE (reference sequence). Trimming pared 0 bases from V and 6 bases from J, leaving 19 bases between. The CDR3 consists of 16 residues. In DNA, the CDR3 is TGTGCCAGCAGCTTGGTGGGGGTTTCCCGGTCCGGCGAGCAGTACTTC. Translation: CASSLVGVSRSGEQYF. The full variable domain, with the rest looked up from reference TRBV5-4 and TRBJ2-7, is ETGVTQSPTHLIKTRGQQVTLRCSSQSGHNTVSWYQQALGQGPQFIFQYYREEENGRGNFPPRFSGLQFPNYSSELNVNALELDDSALYLCASSLVGVSRSGEQYFGPGTRLTVT.

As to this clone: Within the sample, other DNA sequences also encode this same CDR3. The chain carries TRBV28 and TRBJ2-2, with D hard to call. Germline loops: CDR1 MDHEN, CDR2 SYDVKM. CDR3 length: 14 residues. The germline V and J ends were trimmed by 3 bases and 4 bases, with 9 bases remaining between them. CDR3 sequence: CASSLLAGTGELFF. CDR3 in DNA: TGTGCCAGCAGTTTGCTGGCCGGCACCGGGGAGCTGTTTTTT.

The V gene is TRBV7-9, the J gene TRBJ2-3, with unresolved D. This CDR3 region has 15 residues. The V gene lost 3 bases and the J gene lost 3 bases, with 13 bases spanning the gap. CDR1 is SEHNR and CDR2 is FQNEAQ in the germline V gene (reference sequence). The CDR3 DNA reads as TGTGCCAGCAGCTTTACACAGCTGCAGACAGATACGCAGTATTTT. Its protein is CASSFTQLQTDTQYF.

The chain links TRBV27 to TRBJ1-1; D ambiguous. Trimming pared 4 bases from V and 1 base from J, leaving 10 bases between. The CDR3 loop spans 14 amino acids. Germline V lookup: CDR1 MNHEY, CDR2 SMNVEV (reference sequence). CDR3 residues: CASSSPGWNTEAFF. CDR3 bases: TGTGCCAGCAGTTCACCGGGGTGGAACACTGAAGCTTTCTTT.

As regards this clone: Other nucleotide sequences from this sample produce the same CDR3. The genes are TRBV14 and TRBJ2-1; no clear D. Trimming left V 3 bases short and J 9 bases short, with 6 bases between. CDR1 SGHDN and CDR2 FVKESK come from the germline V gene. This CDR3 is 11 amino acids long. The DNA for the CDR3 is TGTGCCAGCAGCCAGGGTGGTGAGCAGTTCTTC. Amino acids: CASSQGGEQFF.

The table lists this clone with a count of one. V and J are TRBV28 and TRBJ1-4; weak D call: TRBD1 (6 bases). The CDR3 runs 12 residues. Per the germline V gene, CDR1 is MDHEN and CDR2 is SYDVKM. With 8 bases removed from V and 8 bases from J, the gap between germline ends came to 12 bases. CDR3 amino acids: CASAGVDEKLFF. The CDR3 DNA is TGTGCCAGCGCAGGGGTGGACGAAAAACTGTTTTTT. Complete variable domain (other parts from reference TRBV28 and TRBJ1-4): DVKVTQSSRYLVKRTGEKVFLECVQDMDHENMFWYRQDPGLGLRLIYFSYDVKMKEKGDIPEGYSVSREKKERFSLILESASTNQTSMYLCASAGVDEKLFFGSGTQLSVL.

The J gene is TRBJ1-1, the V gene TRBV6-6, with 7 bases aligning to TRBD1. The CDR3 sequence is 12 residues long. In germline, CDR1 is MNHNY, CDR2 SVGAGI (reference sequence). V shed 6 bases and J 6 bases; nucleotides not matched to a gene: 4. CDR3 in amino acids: CASRTGIAEAFF. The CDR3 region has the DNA TGTGCCAGCAGGACAGGGATCGCTGAAGCTTTCTTT.

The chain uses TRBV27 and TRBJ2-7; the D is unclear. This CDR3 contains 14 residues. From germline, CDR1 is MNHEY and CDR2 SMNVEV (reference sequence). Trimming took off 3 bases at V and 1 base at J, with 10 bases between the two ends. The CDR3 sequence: CASSLTVDSYEQYF. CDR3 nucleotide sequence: TGTGCCAGCAGTTTGACGGTCGATTCCTACGAGCAGTACTTC.

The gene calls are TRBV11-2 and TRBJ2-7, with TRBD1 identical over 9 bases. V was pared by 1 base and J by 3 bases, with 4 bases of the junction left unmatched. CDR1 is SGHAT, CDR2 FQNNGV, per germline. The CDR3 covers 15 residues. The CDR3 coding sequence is TGTGCCAGCAGCTTAGTGGACAGGGGATTCTACGAGCAGTACTTC. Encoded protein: CASSLVDRGFYEQYF.

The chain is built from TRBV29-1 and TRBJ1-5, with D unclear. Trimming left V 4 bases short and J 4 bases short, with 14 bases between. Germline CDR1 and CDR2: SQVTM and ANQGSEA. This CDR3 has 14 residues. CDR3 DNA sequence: TGCAGCGTTGCGGATGGGCAGGTAAATCAGCCCCAGCATTTT. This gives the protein CSVADGQVNQPQHF.

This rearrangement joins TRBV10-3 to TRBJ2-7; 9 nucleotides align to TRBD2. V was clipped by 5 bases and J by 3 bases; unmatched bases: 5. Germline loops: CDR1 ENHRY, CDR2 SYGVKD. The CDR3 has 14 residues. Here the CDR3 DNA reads TGTGCCATCAGTACTGGACTAGCGAACTACGAGCAGTACTTC. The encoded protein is CAISTGLANYEQYF.

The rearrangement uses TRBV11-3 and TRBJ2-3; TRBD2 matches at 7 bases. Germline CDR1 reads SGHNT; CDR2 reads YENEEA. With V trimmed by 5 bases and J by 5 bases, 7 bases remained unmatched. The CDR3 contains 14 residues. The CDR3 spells CASSRSGMKDTQYF. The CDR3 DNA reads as TGTGCCAGCAGCCGAAGCGGGATGAAAGATACGCAGTATTTT.

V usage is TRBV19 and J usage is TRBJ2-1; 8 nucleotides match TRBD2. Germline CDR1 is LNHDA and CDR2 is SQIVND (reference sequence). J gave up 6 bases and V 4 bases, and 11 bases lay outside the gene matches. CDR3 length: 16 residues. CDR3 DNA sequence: TGTGCCAGTAGTAACCCGGTTGGTAGCGGGGCCAATGAGCAGTTCTTC. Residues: CASSNPVGSGANEQFF.

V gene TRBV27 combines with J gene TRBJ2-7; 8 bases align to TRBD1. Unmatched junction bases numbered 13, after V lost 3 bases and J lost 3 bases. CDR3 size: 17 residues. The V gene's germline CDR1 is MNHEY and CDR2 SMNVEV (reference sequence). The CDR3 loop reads CASSFRAITTGDYEQYF. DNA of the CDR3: TGTGCCAGCAGTTTTAGAGCCATTACGACAGGGGACTACGAGCAGTACTTC.

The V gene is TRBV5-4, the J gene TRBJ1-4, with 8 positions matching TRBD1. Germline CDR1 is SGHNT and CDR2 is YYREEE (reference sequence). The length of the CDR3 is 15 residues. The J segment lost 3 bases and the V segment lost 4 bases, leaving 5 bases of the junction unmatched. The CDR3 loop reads CASSDTGGSNEKLFF. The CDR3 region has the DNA TGTGCCAGCAGCGATACAGGGGGATCTAATGAAAAACTGTTTTTT.

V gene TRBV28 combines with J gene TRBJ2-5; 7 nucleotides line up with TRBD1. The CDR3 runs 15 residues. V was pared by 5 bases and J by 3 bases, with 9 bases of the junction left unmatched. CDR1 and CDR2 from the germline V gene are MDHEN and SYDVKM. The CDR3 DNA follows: TGTGCCAGCAGTATAACAGGCAGGGGGAAAGAGACCCAGTACTTC. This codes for CASSITGRGKETQYF.

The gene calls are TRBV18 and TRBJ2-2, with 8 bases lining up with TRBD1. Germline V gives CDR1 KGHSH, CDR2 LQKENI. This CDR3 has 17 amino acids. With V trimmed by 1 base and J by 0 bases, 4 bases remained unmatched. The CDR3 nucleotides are TGTGCCAGCTCACCACAAGACAGGGGATCGAACACCGGGGAGCTGTTTTTT. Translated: CASSPQDRGSNTGELFF.

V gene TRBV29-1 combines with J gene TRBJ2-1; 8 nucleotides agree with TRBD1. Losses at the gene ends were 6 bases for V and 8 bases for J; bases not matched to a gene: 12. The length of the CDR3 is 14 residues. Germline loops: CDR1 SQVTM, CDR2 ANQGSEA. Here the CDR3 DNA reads TGCAGCGTCGCGACAGGGGTAGGATACGATGAGCAGTTCTTC. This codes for CSVATGVGYDEQFF.

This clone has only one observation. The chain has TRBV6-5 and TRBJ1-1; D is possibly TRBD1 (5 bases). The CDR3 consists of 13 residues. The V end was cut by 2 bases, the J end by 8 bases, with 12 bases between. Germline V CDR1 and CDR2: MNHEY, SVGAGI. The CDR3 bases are TGTGCCAGCAGTTACCTCCCGGGGGGGGAAGCTTTCTTT. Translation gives CASSYLPGGEAFF.

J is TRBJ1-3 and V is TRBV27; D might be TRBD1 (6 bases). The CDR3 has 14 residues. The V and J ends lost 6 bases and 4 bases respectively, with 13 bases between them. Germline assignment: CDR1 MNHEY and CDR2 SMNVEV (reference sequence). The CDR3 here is CASSFRGRGNTIYF. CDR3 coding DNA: TGTGCCAGCAGCTTCCGGGGGCGCGGAAACACCATATATTTT.

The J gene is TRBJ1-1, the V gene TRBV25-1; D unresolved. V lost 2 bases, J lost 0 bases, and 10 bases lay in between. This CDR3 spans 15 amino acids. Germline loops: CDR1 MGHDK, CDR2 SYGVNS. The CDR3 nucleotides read TGTGCCAGCAGTGAAACTAACGGCATGAACACTGAAGCTTTCTTT. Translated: CASSETNGMNTEAFF.

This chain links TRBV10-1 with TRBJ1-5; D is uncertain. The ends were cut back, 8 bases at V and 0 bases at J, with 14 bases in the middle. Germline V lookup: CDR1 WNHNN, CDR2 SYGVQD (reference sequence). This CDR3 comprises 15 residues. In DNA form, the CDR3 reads TGCGCCAGCCGTCCTTGGAATCGTAGCAATCAGCCCCAGCATTTT. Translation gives CASRPWNRSNQPQHF.

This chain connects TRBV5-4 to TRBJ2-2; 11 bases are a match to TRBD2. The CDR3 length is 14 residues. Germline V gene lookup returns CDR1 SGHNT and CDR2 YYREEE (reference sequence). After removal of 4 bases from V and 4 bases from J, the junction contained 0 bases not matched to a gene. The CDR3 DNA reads TGTGCCAGCAGCACTAGCGGGAGCACCGGGGAGCTGTTTTTT. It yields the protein CASSTSGSTGELFF.